This T cell receptor beta chain derives from a study of cytomegalovirus exposure and HLA in healthy donors. Study findings and constraints: The sole available immune exposure information was CMV serostatus. Most observed TCR sequences were rare, whereas some public TCRs were detected in many donors. In vitro work confirmed that three CMV-associated chains recognize CMV antigens.

This PCR relied on a set of 60 Vbeta primers and 13 Jbeta primers. Sequencing was performed with immunoSEQ multiplex PCR; in TCRdb, only in-frame clones are kept and a portion is missing. This sample has about 180,000 clones; under 80% occur once, and the top ten carry 2% to 2.5%. The CDR3 extends over 14 amino acids. CDR1 is SGHVS and CDR2 is FNYEAQ in the germline V gene. Trimming stripped 0 bases from V and 7 bases from J, with 10 bases between. Points on this clone: Its antigen is unidentified.

The sequencing input was PBMCs. The chain couples TRBV7-6 to TRBJ1-3; tentative D call: TRBD1 (5 bases). The TCR comes from a human donor in good health. The CDR3 reads CASSLAAKGNTIYF. In nucleotides, the CDR3 is TGTGCCAGCAGCTTAGCGGCAAAGGGGAACACCATATATTTT.